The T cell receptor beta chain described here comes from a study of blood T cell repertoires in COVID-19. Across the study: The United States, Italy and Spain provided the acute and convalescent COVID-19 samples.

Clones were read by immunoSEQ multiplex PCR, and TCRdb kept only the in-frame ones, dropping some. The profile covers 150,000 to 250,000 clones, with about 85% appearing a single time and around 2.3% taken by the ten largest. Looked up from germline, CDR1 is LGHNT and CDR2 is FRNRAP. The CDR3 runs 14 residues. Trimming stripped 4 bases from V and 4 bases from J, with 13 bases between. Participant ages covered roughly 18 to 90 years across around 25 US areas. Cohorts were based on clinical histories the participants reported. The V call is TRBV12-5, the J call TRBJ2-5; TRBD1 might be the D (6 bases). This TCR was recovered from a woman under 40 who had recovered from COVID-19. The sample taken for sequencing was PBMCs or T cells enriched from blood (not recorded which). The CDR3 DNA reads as TGTGCTAGTGGTTCACAGGGCCCCTTAGAGACCCAGTACTTC. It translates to CASGSQGPLETQYF.